This T cell receptor beta chain stems from a study of T cell responses to AZD1222 COVID-19 vaccine. Overall study findings and caveats: Most donors were white British, females outnumbered males, and clonal diversity was possibly underestimated. Spike as a whole was targeted by vaccine-associated CD4 TCRs, dominant at 160-218 and 743-854.

V trimming: 3 bases; J trimming: 4 bases; junction bases outside the gene matches: 4. The V gene's germline CDR1 is SGDLS and CDR2 YYNGEE. The CDR3 extends over 15 amino acids. This clone came up a few times. The antigen remains undetermined. TCRdb's copy holds only in-frame clones and misses some; the assay was immunoSEQ multiplex PCR. This table holds 150,000 or so clones, around 93% found once. The TCR was taken from an adult in good health. The sequencing here drew on peripheral blood, taken on day 0 of AZD1222 vaccination. The chain couples TRBV9 to TRBJ1-5; 10 bases are a match to TRBD1. This CDR3 is CASSAGGQGNQPQHF. CDR3 in DNA: TGTGCCAGCAGCGCGGGGGGACAGGGGAATCAGCCCCAGCATTTT.